This T cell receptor (beta chain) emerged from a study of T cell responses to AZD1222 COVID-19 vaccine. Study-wide results and limits: Reports say nearly half of spike-specific TCRs go after unmutated variant regions.

Clones were read by immunoSEQ multiplex PCR, and TCRdb kept only the in-frame ones, dropping some. The table includes approximately 100,000 clones, about 93% detected once. J was trimmed by 7 bases and V by 5 bases; bases with no gene match: 7. Germline V lookup: CDR1 MNHEY, CDR2 SMNVEV (reference sequence). This CDR3 region has 13 residues. This clone has only one observation. Its antigen is still unknown. The genes are TRBV27 and TRBJ1-1, with 7 nucleotides matching TRBD1. The source is an adult in good health. The sample in question was peripheral blood, obtained on day 0 of AZD1222 vaccination. For the CDR3, the DNA is TGTGCCAGCAGTCGACAGGGTGGTTTTGAAGCTTTCTTT. It yields the protein CASSRQGGFEAFF.